This T cell receptor (beta chain) emerged from a study of early T cells in non-severe SARS-CoV-2 infection. TCRdb re-derived calls from the 5' RACE reads in MiXCR, one entry per CDR3 protein. The repertoire includes fewer than 80,000 distinct CDR3 sequences, approximately 10% of them detected once, and 12% sits in the top ten. V was pared by 0 bases and J by 5 bases, with 5 bases of the junction left unmatched. This CDR3 has 15 amino acids. Looked up from germline, CDR1 is SGHTS and CDR2 is YDEGEE. The sequence was collected from an adult who was a healthcare worker with PCR-confirmed SARS-CoV-2 infection or an uninfected control (not recorded which). The chain links TRBV5-8 to TRBJ2-1, with 7 bases identical to TRBD2. This specimen consisted of whole blood, obtained at baseline. The chain's CDR3 is CASSLAERGDNEQFF. In DNA form, the CDR3 reads TGTGCCAGCAGCTTGGCCGAGCGGGGCGACAATGAGCAGTTCTTC.